This entry features one T cell receptor (beta chain) sequence. In the same sample, other DNA sequences code for this CDR3. The entry originates in a study of shared clonotypes between healthy human individuals. Nashville, Tennessee was home to all donors, each a Caucasian adult. Splitting of CD4+ cells produced CD45RA+ naive and CD45RA-negative memory subsets. Germline-derived CDR1 and CDR2 are KGHSH and LQKENI. The V and J ends lost 6 bases and 3 bases respectively, with 12 bases between them. This CDR3 region has 13 residues. Method: immunoSEQ multiplex PCR; TCRdb's copy keeps in-frame clones and lacks some. The table lists 550,000 to 800,000 clones, around 67% of them singletons.

V and J are TRBV18 and TRBJ2-7, with D maybe TRBD2 (6 bases). The clonotype was recovered from a woman in her 30s in good health. Sequences were obtained from memory CD4+ T cells sorted from blood. Subset indicated: CD45RA-negative fraction. CDR3 sequence reads: CASSAGLDYEQYF. The CDR3 DNA sequence: TGTGCCAGCTCCGCGGGGCTTGACTACGAGCAGTACTTC.